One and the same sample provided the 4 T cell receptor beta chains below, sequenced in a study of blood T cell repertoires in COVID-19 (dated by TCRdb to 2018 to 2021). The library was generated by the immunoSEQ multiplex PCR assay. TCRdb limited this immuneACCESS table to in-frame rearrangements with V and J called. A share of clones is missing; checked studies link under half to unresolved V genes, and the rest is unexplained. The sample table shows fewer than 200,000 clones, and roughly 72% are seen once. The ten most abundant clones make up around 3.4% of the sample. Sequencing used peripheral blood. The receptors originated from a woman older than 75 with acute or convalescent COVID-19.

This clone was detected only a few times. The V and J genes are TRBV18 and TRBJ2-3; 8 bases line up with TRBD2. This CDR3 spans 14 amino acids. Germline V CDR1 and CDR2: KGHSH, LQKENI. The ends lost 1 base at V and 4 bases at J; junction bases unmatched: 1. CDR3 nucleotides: TGTGCCAGCTCACCACGGGGACTAGCAGATACGCAGTATTTT. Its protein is CASSPRGLADTQYF.

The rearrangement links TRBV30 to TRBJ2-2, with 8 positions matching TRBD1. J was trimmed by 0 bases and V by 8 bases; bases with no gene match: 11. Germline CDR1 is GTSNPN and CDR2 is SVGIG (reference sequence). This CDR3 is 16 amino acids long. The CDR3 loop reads CATKQGGHPNTGELFF. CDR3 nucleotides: TGTGCCACCAAACAGGGGGGCCACCCGAACACCGGGGAGCTGTTTTTT.

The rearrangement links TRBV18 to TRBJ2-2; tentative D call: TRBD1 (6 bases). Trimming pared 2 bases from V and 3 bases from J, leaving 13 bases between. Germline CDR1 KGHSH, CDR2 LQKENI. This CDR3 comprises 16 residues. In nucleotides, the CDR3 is TGTGCCAGCTCACCAAATACTAACAGGGACACCGGGGAGCTGTTTTTT. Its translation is CASSPNTNRDTGELFF.

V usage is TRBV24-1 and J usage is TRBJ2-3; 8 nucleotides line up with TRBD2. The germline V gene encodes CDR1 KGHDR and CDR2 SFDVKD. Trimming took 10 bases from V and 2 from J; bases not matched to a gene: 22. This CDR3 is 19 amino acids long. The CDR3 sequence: CATSGGGGGRTPFTDTQYF. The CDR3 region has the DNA TGTGCCACATCGGGAGGAGGTGGCGGGAGGACACCATTCACAGATACGCAGTATTTT.